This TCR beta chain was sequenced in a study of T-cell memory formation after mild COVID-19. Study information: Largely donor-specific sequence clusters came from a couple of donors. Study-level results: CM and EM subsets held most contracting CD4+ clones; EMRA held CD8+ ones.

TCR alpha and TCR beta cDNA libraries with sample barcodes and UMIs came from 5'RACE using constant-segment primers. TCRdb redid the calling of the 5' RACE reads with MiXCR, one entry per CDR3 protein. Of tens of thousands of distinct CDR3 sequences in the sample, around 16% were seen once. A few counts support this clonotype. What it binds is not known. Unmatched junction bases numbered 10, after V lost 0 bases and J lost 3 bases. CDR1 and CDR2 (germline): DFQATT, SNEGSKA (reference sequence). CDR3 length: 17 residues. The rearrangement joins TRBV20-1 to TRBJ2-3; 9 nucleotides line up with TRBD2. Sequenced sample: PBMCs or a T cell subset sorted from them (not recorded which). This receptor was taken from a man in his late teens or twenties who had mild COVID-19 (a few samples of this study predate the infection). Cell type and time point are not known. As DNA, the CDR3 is TGCAGTGCTAGAGAATCTAGCGGGGCTATGGGGACAGATACGCAGTATTTT. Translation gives CSARESSGAMGTDTQYF.